Reported below is one TCR beta chain. Its antigen is as yet unknown. The CDR3 length is 16 residues. Looked up from germline, CDR1 is SGHNT and CDR2 is YYREEE (reference sequence). The ends lost 4 bases at V and 0 bases at J; junction bases unmatched: 6. The protocol was immunoSEQ multiplex PCR, while the TCRdb copy is restricted to in-frame clones and leaves out a portion. The data show approximately 190,000 clones, with 75% to 85% seen just once and approximately 10% held by the top ten. The source of the sample is a study of cytotoxic CD8 clonotypes in ibrutinib-treated CLL. Study-level background: A mean of around 270,000 productive templates and tens of thousands of productive rearrangements was obtained per sample.

Findings and caveats of the study: While tracking circulating CD8+ T-cell counts, baseline clonality exceeded that of age-matched healthy donors. Public clonotypes (which were uncommon) either contracted or remained stable on treatment.

The chain is built from TRBV5-4 and TRBJ1-3; TRBD1 matches 8 bases. The receptor comes from a human donor with chronic lymphocytic leukemia. This sample comprised PBMCs, obtained after 12 months of ibrutinib treatment. Written as DNA, the CDR3 is TGTGCCAGCAGCGGCCGGACAGGGACCTCTGGAAACACCATATATTTT. Its protein product is CASSGRTGTSGNTIYF.